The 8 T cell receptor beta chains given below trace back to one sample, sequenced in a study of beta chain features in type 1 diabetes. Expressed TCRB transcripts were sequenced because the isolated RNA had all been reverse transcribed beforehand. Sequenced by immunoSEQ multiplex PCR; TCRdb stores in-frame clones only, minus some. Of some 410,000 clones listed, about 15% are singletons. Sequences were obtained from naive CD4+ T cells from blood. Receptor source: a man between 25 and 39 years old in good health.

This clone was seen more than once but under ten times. The CDR3 loop reads CASSSTGLSGNTIYF. CDR3 DNA: TGTGCCAGCAGCTCGACAGGGCTCTCTGGAAACACCATATATTTT. The V call is TRBV13, the J call TRBJ1-3; 7 bases align to TRBD1. There are 15 residues in the CDR3. With 4 bases clipped from V and 0 bases from J, the junction kept 3 bases outside the gene matches. Germline CDR1 and CDR2: PRHDT and FYEKMQ (reference sequence).

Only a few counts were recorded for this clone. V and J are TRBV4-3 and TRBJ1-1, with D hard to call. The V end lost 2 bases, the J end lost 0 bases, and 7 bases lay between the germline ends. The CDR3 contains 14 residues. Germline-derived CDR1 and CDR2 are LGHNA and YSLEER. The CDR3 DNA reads TGCGCCAGCAGCCAATCTCAGGTGAACACTGAAGCTTTCTTT. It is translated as CASSQSQVNTEAFF.

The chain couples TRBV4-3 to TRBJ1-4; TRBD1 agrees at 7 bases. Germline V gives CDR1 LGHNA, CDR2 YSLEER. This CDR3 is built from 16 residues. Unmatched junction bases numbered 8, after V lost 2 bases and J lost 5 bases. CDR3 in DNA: TGCGCCAGCAGCCAAAATCCGGGACAGCAAAATGAAAAACTGTTTTTT. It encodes CASSQNPGQQNEKLFF.

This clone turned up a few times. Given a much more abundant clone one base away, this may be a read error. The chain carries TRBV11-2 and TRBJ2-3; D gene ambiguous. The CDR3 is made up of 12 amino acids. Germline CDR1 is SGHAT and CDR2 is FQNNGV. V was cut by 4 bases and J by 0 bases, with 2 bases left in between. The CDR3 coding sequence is TGTGCCAGCAGCTCCAGCACAGATACGCAGTATTTT. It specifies CASSSSTDTQYF.

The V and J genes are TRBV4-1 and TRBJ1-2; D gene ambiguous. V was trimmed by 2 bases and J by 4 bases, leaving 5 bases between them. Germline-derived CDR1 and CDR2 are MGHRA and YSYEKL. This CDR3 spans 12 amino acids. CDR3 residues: CASSQTSYGYTF. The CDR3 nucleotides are TGCGCCAGCAGCCAAACCAGCTATGGCTACACCTTC.

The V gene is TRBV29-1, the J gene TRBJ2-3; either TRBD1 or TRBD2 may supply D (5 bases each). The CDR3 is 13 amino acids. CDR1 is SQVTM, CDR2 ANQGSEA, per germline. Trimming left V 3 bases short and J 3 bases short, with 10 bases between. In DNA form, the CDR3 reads TGCAGCGTTGAGGAGGACAAAACAGATACGCAGTATTTT. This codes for CSVEEDKTDTQYF.

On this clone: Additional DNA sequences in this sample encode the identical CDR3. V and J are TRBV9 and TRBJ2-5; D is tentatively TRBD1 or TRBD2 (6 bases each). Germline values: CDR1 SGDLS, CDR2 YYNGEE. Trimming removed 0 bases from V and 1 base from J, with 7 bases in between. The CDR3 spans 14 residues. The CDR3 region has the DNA TGTGCCAGCAGCGTAGCGGGGGCCCAAGAGACCCAGTACTTC. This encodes CASSVAGAQETQYF. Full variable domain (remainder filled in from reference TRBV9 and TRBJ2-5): DSGVTQTPKHLITATGQRVTLRCSPRSGDLSVYWYQQSLDQGLQFLIQYYNGEERAKGNILERFSAQQFPDLHSELNLSSLELGDSALYFCASSVAGAQETQYFGPGTRLLVL.

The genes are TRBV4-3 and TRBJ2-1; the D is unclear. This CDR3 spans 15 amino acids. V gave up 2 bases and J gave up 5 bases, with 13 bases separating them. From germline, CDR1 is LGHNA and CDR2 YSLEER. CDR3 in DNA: TGCGCCAGCAGCCAATTCGGCGGCTTGCACAATGAGCAGTTCTTC. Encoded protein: CASSQFGGLHNEQFF.